This TCR beta chain was sequenced in a study of identical twins. Overall study results and limits: Insertion counts were lower in abundant cord blood beta clonotypes, a trend that memory repertoires did not show.

The V gene's germline CDR1 is SNHLY and CDR2 FYNNEI. Trimming cost V 8 bases and J 2 bases; bases outside gene matches: 2. This CDR3 spans 12 amino acids. From the 5' RACE reads, TCRdb called clonotypes with MiXCR, one entry per CDR3 protein. The sample holds about 660,000 distinct CDR3 sequences, about 9.4% seen once. This clonotype was counted between two and nine times. Its antigen is still unknown. Healthy Caucasians provided all donations. The sample was also linked to a second study, of yellow fever vaccine responses in identical twins.

This clonotype was sampled from a woman aged 18-35 years in good health. Material for sequencing was PBMCs. V gene TRBV2 combines with J gene TRBJ2-7; 8 bases are a match to TRBD2. The CDR3 spells CASREGAYEQYF. CDR3 nucleotide sequence: TGTGCCAGCCGGGAGGGAGCCTACGAGCAGTACTTC.